Below are 7 T cell receptor beta chains sequenced from a single sample in a study of shared clonotypes between healthy human individuals. The table came from immunoSEQ multiplex PCR; TCRdb's copy has only in-frame clones and leaves some out. Of about 380,000 clones in the sample, about 96% were seen once. Sequenced sample: memory CD8+ T cells sorted from blood. As for subset: CD45RO+ cells pooled with CCR7-negative TemRA cells. The receptors here all came from a young man in good health.

This chain joins TRBV27 and TRBJ2-1, with 9 bases that match TRBD1. CDR1 and CDR2 (germline): MNHEY, SMNVEV (reference sequence). CDR3 length equals 13 residues. V lost 2 bases to trimming and J lost 14 bases; unmatched junction nucleotides: 7. Written as DNA, the CDR3 is TGTGCCAGCAGTTTACAGGACAGGGGCGAGGAGTTCTTC. The encoded protein is CASSLQDRGEEFF.

V usage is TRBV7-8 and J usage is TRBJ2-6; D possibly matches TRBD1 or TRBD2 (7 bases each). With 2 bases removed from V and 0 bases from J, the gap between germline ends came to 17 bases. This CDR3 contains 19 residues. Germline values: CDR1 SGHVS, CDR2 FQNEAQ. The CDR3 here is CASSLYLGRGGSGANVLTF. DNA of the CDR3: TGTGCCAGCAGCTTATATCTTGGCAGGGGGGGCTCTGGGGCCAACGTCCTGACTTTC. Complete variable domain (other parts from reference TRBV7-8 and TRBJ2-6): GAGVSQSPRYKVAKRGQDVALRCDPISGHVSLFWYQQALGQGPEFLTYFQNEAQLDKSGLPSDRFFAERPEGSVSTLKIQRTQQEDSAVYLCASSLYLGRGGSGANVLTFGAGSRLTVL.

CDR3 DNA sequence: TGTGCCAGCAGCTTAGTCGGCCTCCCCTACGAGCAGTACTTC. Translating it yields CASSLVGLPYEQYF. The chain links TRBV7-9 to TRBJ2-7; D is uncertain. V dropped 1 base and J dropped 2 bases, with 9 bases sitting between them. The germline CDR1 and CDR2 sequences are SEHNR and FQNEAQ (reference sequence). The CDR3 length is 14 residues.

This chain links TRBV18 with TRBJ2-2, with D perhaps given as TRBD1 or TRBD2 (5 bases each). CDR1 KGHSH and CDR2 LQKENI come from the germline V gene. This CDR3 has 14 residues. Between the trimmed V and J ends, which lost 5 bases and 3 bases, there was a span of 10 bases. Here the CDR3 DNA reads TGTGCCAGCTCAGGAACGGGGCACACCGGGGAGCTGTTTTTT. It translates to CASSGTGHTGELFF.

The chain combines TRBV7-9 with TRBJ2-3; 13 nucleotides align to TRBD2. This CDR3 has 15 residues. Germline CDR1 and CDR2: SEHNR and FQNEAQ (reference sequence). The junction had 0 bases not matched to a gene; V was cut back by 1 base and J by 5 bases. CDR3 nucleotides: TGTGCCAGCAGCTTAGGGACTAGCGGGAGAGATACGCAGTATTTT. Residues: CASSLGTSGRDTQYF.

The table lists this clone with a few counts. V usage is TRBV6-1 and J usage is TRBJ2-7; 12 nucleotides match TRBD2. After removal of 6 bases from V and 2 bases from J, the junction contained 5 bases not matched to a gene. Germline V lookup: CDR1 MNHNS, CDR2 SASEGT. The CDR3 is made up of 15 amino acids. The CDR3: CASSASSGRAYEQYF. For the CDR3, the DNA is TGTGCCAGCAGCGCCTCTAGCGGGAGGGCCTACGAGCAGTACTTC.

The chain uses TRBV2 and TRBJ2-3, with a tentative D call TRBD1 (6 bases). Deletions cut 6 bases from V and 2 bases from J, with 18 bases between. In germline, CDR1 is SNHLY, CDR2 FYNNEI. The CDR3 is made up of 16 amino acids. CDR3 region: CASSPQGSIHTDTQYF. The DNA for the CDR3 is TGTGCCAGCAGCCCACAGGGATCTATCCACACAGATACGCAGTATTTT.